This paragraph reports one TCR beta chain. What it binds is unknown. Germline V gene data show CDR1 as SGDLS and CDR2 as YYNGEE. The CDR3 length is 14 residues. The V gene lost 5 bases and the J gene lost 0 bases, with 8 bases spanning the gap. Some clones are missing from TCRdb's copy, which holds only in-frame ones; the method was immunoSEQ multiplex PCR. The repertoire holds approximately 330,000 clones, 80% seen once, with about 6.7% in the top ten. The data were taken from a study of cytotoxic CD8 clonotypes in ibrutinib-treated CLL. Study-wide findings and caveats: Public clonotypes were rare and shrank or held steady on treatment. Rising at ibrutinib response, clonality subsequently fell back toward baseline at progression.

The clonotype comes from a human donor with chronic lymphocytic leukemia. The source was PBMCs, collected before ibrutinib treatment. The chain is built from TRBV9 and TRBJ2-2; no firm D call. The CDR3 is CASRQTPNTGELFF. For the CDR3, the DNA is TGTGCCAGCAGACAGACACCGAACACCGGGGAGCTGTTTTTT.